The 15 T cell receptor beta chains in this list originate from one sample, sequenced in a study of CD8+ T cells in alopecia areata. cDNA prepared by RNA extraction and subsequent reverse transcription served as the template for sequencing. This table comes from immunoSEQ multiplex PCR, and its TCRdb copy is limited to in-frame clones, with some not included. The sample lists under 350,000 clones; more than 45% were seen once. Described treatment: oral pan-JAK inhibitor, 5-10 mg twice daily. The sequencing used CD4+ T cells sorted from blood, collected at week 24, from a patient treated with tofacitinib. Every receptor here comes from a human donor with alopecia areata.

The chain employs TRBV5-1 and TRBJ1-4, with D possibly matching TRBD1 (5 bases). CDR1 and CDR2 (germline): SGHRS, YFSETQ. The CDR3 extends over 14 amino acids. The ends were cut back, 0 bases at V and 11 bases at J, with 14 bases in the middle. The DNA for the CDR3 is TGCGCCAGCAGCTTGGGTGGGGCCGAGCAGAAACTGTTTTTT. Translated, it gives CASSLGGAEQKLFF.

The rearrangement joins TRBV9 to TRBJ2-5, with D possibly being TRBD2 (7 bases). Trimming took 0 bases from V and 1 from J, leaving 10 bases between them. The CDR3 has 15 amino acids. Germline-derived CDR1 and CDR2 are SGDLS and YYNGEE. The CDR3 region is CASSVAGGLQETQYF. CDR3 DNA: TGTGCCAGCAGCGTAGCCGGGGGGCTCCAAGAGACCCAGTACTTC.

This chain links TRBV30 with TRBJ2-5; 13 positions match TRBD2. The CDR3 consists of 17 residues. Unmatched junction bases numbered 6, after V lost 2 bases and J lost 0 bases. The germline CDR1 and CDR2 sequences are GTSNPN and SVGIG (reference sequence). CDR3 in DNA: TGTGCCTGGAGTCGACTAGCGGGGGGCTGGTACCAAGAGACCCAGTACTTC. Its protein is CAWSRLAGGWYQETQYF.

In its sample, this clone was seen a few times. The chain links TRBV5-1 to TRBJ1-1; D perhaps matches TRBD1 (6 bases). Trimming cost V 3 bases and J 7 bases, with 16 bases left between them. The CDR3 has 14 amino acids. Germline lookup yields CDR1 SGHRS and CDR2 YFSETQ. The DNA for the CDR3 is TGCGCCAGCAGCTCACAAACAGGGATAGGTGAAGCTTTCTTT. Translated, it gives CASSSQTGIGEAFF.

The genes are TRBV7-2 and TRBJ1-1; no clear D gene. Trimming shortened V by 2 bases and J by 5 bases, and 9 bases separated the two germline ends. Germline-derived CDR1 and CDR2 are SGHTA and FQGNSA. The CDR3 runs 13 residues. The CDR3 spells CASSLLGRTEAFF. The CDR3 DNA sequence: TGTGCCAGCAGCTTACTAGGTAGGACTGAAGCTTTCTTT.

V is TRBV5-6 and J is TRBJ2-4; no clear D. Per the germline V gene, CDR1 is SGHDT and CDR2 is YYEEEE. This CDR3 spans 14 amino acids. V lost 7 bases to trimming and J lost 7 bases, with 18 bases between them. The CDR3 sequence: CASSGWTLGNIQYF. DNA for the CDR3: TGTGCCAGCTCTGGATGGACCCTAGGGAACATTCAGTACTTC.

The genes are TRBV23-1 and TRBJ2-5; TRBD1 is a possible D gene (6 bases). TRBV23-1 carries the ORF label, with uncertain function. The CDR3 contains 16 residues. V was pared by 0 bases and J by 4 bases, with 15 bases between. CDR3 sequence reads: CASSQSPGGRGETQYF. The CDR3 bases are TGCGCCAGCAGTCAATCACCTGGAGGCAGGGGAGAGACCCAGTACTTC.

The genes are TRBV7-9 and TRBJ2-7; D is possibly TRBD1 (6 bases). CDR3 length: 13 residues. With 5 bases removed from V and 3 bases from J, the gap between germline ends came to 11 bases. Germline V CDR1 and CDR2: SEHNR, FQNEAQ (reference sequence). For the CDR3, the DNA is TGTGCCAGCAGCAGGGACACAGGCTACGAGCAGTACTTC. This gives the protein CASSRDTGYEQYF.

This clone is a singleton in its sample. The sample holds other DNA sequences that translate to the same CDR3. J is TRBJ1-2 and V is TRBV7-8; 8 bases map to TRBD1. This CDR3 region has 13 residues. V was clipped by 3 bases and J by 5 bases; unmatched bases: 2. CDR1 and CDR2 (germline): SGHVS, FQNEAQ. CDR3 loop: CASSLDRDYGYTF. The DNA for the CDR3 is TGTGCCAGCAGCTTGGACAGGGATTATGGCTACACCTTC.

The genes are TRBV30 and TRBJ1-6; D call uncertain. The germline CDR1 and CDR2 sequences are GTSNPN and SVGIG (reference sequence). This CDR3 has 12 residues. V shed 2 bases and J shed 7 bases, with 6 bases lying between them. For the CDR3, the DNA is TGTGCCTGGAGTTCGAGGAATTCACCCCTCCACTTT. Translation: CAWSSRNSPLHF. The full variable domain, in which reference TRBV30 and TRBJ1-6 provide the parts outside the CDR3, is SQTIHQWPATLVQPVGSPLSLECTVEGTSNPNLYWYRQAAGRGLQLLFYSVGIGQISSEVPQNLSASRPQDRQFILSSKKLLLSDSGFYLCAWSSRNSPLHFGNGTRLTVT.

This clone came up a few times. The sample carries other DNA sequences with the same CDR3. This sequence joins TRBV20-1 and TRBJ2-3; no clear D gene. V lost 5 bases to trimming and J lost 2 bases, with 2 bases between them. Germline V gene data show CDR1 as DFQATT and CDR2 as SNEGSKA (reference sequence). The CDR3 contains 10 residues. Here the CDR3 reads CSASTDTQYF. The CDR3 coding sequence is TGCAGTGCTTCCACAGATACGCAGTATTTT.

The chain carries TRBV5-4 and TRBJ1-4; D ambiguous. The CDR3 has 14 amino acids. Germline assignment: CDR1 SGHNT and CDR2 YYREEE (reference sequence). V was pared by 4 bases and J by 7 bases, with 14 bases between. CDR3 nucleotides: TGTGCCAGCAGCCCGGGCCCAGAGAGTGAAAAACTGTTTTTT. Amino acid sequence: CASSPGPESEKLFF. The whole variable domain, filled in from reference TRBV5-4 and TRBJ1-4, reads ETGVTQSPTHLIKTRGQQVTLRCSSQSGHNTVSWYQQALGQGPQFIFQYYREEENGRGNFPPRFSGLQFPNYSSELNVNALELDDSALYLCASSPGPESEKLFFGSGTQLSVL.

This rearrangement joins TRBV9 to TRBJ2-2, with 7 bases that match TRBD1. The CDR3 runs 15 residues. Germline V gives CDR1 SGDLS, CDR2 YYNGEE. Trimming cost V 2 bases and J 6 bases; bases outside gene matches: 7. CDR3 DNA sequence: TGTGCCAGCAGCGTCAAGGGGGCGGCACCCGGGGAGCTGTTTTTT. Translating gives CASSVKGAAPGELFF.

The CDR3 region has the DNA TGTGCCAGCAGCTCCTCCACAGATACGCAGTATTTT. Amino acids: CASSSSTDTQYF. The chain joins TRBV13 to TRBJ2-3; D gene unclear. Trimming took off 4 bases at V and 2 bases at J, with 4 bases between the two ends. This CDR3 is built from 12 residues. Looked up from germline, CDR1 is PRHDT and CDR2 is FYEKMQ (reference sequence).

This clone appeared many times. The genes are TRBV7-2 and TRBJ1-5; 7 nucleotides align to TRBD1. CDR1 and CDR2 from the germline V gene are SGHTA and FQGNSA. This CDR3 has 19 residues. V was pared by 5 bases and J by 5 bases, with 21 bases of the junction left unmatched. The CDR3 region has the DNA TGTGCCAGCAGCCCACAGAACAGGGGTGAGGGGACAAGTTATCAGCCCCAGCATTTT. Its translation: CASSPQNRGEGTSYQPQHF.